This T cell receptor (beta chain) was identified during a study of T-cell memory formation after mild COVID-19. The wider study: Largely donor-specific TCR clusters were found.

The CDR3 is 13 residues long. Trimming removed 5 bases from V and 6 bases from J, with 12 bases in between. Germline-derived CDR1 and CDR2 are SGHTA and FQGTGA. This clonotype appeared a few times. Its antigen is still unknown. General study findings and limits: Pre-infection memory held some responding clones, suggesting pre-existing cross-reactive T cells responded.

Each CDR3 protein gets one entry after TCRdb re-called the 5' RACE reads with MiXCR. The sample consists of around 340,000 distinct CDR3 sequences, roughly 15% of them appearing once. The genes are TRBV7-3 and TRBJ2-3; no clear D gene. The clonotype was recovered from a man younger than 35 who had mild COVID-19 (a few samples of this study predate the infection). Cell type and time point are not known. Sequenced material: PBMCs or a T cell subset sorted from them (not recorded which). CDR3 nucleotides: TGTGCCAGCAGCCGCACCCAATTGGATACGCAGTATTTT. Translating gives CASSRTQLDTQYF.